This passage covers 9 T cell receptor beta chains from one sample sequenced in a study of identical twins. Via MiXCR, TCRdb re-called the 5' RACE reads, giving one row per CDR3 protein. The sample contains just under 550,000 distinct CDR3 sequences, approximately 14% of which appear only once. These data also featured in a second study, about yellow fever vaccine responses in identical twins.

Source material: CD4+ T cells sorted from blood. The receptor source for this set is a woman between 18 and 29 years old in good health.

This clonotype has a count of ten or more. The chain employs TRBV6-5 and TRBJ2-1, with TRBD2 matching 7 bases. The germline gives CDR1 MNHEY, CDR2 SVGAGI. This CDR3 is 15 amino acids long. J gave up 3 bases and V 4 bases, and 6 bases lay outside the gene matches. This CDR3 is CASSSTSIGYNEQFF. The CDR3 nucleotides are TGTGCCAGCAGTTCGACTAGCATCGGCTACAATGAGCAGTTCTTC.

This clonotype was found a few times. The rearrangement links TRBV12-5 to TRBJ2-3; TRBD2 matches at 9 bases. V trimming: 1 base; J trimming: 2 bases; junction bases outside the gene matches: 4. The CDR3 totals 16 residues. Looked up from germline, CDR1 is LGHNT and CDR2 is FRNRAP. In DNA form, the CDR3 reads TGTGCTAGTGGTTTGGGACTAGCGGAGTCCACAGATACGCAGTATTTT. Translated, it gives CASGLGLAESTDTQYF.

The sample holds a few counts of this clonotype. V and J are TRBV7-9 and TRBJ2-1; a weak D match, TRBD1 (6 bases). The CDR3 has 16 residues. The V gene's germline CDR1 is SEHNR and CDR2 FQNEAQ (reference sequence). V was cut by 0 bases and J by 3 bases, with 12 bases left in between. The CDR3 DNA reads TGTGCCAGCAGCTTAGCGAGGACAGTACTCTACAATGAGCAGTTCTTC. Translating gives CASSLARTVLYNEQFF.

This clonotype was detected only a few times. This chain links TRBV6-5 with TRBJ1-1; TRBD1 is a possible D gene (6 bases). This CDR3 spans 15 amino acids. Germline-derived CDR1 and CDR2 are MNHEY and SVGAGI. V gave up 0 bases and J gave up 4 bases, with 12 bases separating them. This CDR3 is CASSYSGGLGTEAFF. The DNA of the CDR3 is TGTGCCAGCAGTTACTCCGGGGGGCTGGGCACTGAAGCTTTCTTT.

This clonotype was counted between two and nine times. The chain employs TRBV9 and TRBJ2-5, with 11 positions matching TRBD2. The germline V gene has CDR1 SGDLS and CDR2 YYNGEE. This CDR3 has 15 residues. With V trimmed by 3 bases and J by 1 base, 2 bases remained unmatched. CDR3 region: CASSGLAGPQETQYF. The DNA of the CDR3 is TGTGCCAGCAGCGGACTAGCGGGACCCCAAGAGACCCAGTACTTC.

The chain links TRBV20-1 to TRBJ2-2, with D perhaps TRBD2 (6 bases). Between the trimmed V and J ends, which lost 5 bases and 4 bases, there was a span of 11 bases. The CDR3 totals 13 residues. Germline V gene sequence: CDR1 DFQATT, CDR2 SNEGSKA (reference sequence). The CDR3 DNA follows: TGCAGTGCTCCCCGGGGGACCACCGGGGAGCTGTTTTTT. It codes for CSAPRGTTGELFF.

This clonotype was observed a few times. The chain uses TRBV6-5 and TRBJ2-7, with TRBD2 matching over 8 bases. Germline V CDR1 and CDR2: MNHEY, SVGAGI. The length of the CDR3 is 17 residues. With V trimmed by 0 bases and J by 0 bases, 7 bases remained unmatched. The CDR3 reads CASSYSFPSGSSYEQYF. The DNA for the CDR3 is TGTGCCAGCAGTTACTCCTTCCCTAGCGGGTCCTCCTACGAGCAGTACTTC.

Only a few counts were recorded for this clonotype. V and J are TRBV20-1 and TRBJ2-7, with 9 bases that match TRBD2. The germline gives CDR1 DFQATT, CDR2 SNEGSKA (reference sequence). There are 15 residues in the CDR3. V shed 4 bases and J 0 bases; nucleotides not matched to a gene: 7. CDR3 bases: TGCAGTGCTACCCTCGCGGGGGGGGGCTCCTACGAGCAGTACGTC. Translation: CSATLAGGGSYEQYV.

The rearrangement joins TRBV24-1 to TRBJ2-3, with a tentative D call TRBD1 (7 bases). This CDR3 contains 15 residues. V was clipped by 9 bases and J by 4 bases, with 19 bases between them. Germline CDR1 reads KGHDR; CDR2 reads SFDVKD. The CDR3 bases are TGTGCCACCGGGGCCTCGACAGGGAGGCCAGATACGCAGTATTTT. Translation gives CATGASTGRPDTQYF.